This passage covers 3 T cell receptor beta chains from one sample sequenced in a study of blood T cells in healthy people across ages (dated by TCRdb to between 2014 and 2017). The library was obtained by 5' RACE. Sequencing took place on an Illumina HiSeq 2500. A second roughly 6 to 12 cycle PCR used a sample-barcoded 5' primer and a J-beta primer mix. TCRdb reprocessing: public reads trimmed at Q25 with fastp, clones called with MiXCR, in-frame beta chains kept. Duplicate CDR3 protein sequences are folded into a single record with the most common DNA and genes. The sample contains over a million distinct CDR3 sequences, around 45% of them found a single time. Approximately 20% of the sample lies in the top ten. Sequenced material: blood. These receptors all come from a woman aged 60-70 years in good health.

V and J are TRBV12-3 or TRBV12-4 and TRBJ1-1, with D unresolved. This CDR3 region has 13 residues. V lost 3 bases and J lost 4, with 9 bases in between. CDR3 amino acids: CASSLMSATEAFF. CDR3 nucleotide sequence: TGTGCCAGCAGTTTGATGTCGGCCACTGAAGCTTTCTTT.

This clonotype was counted between two and nine times. This rearrangement joins TRBV7-2 to TRBJ2-5; D possibly corresponds to TRBD2 (6 bases). Per germline, CDR1 SGHTA and CDR2 FQGNSA. V was shortened by 1 base and J by 4 bases, with 13 bases between the two germline ends. The CDR3 sequence is 15 residues long. The CDR3 sequence is CASSLVRAGRETQYF. The CDR3 region has the DNA TGTGCCAGCAGCTTAGTTAGGGCGGGAAGAGAGACCCAGTACTTC.

This clonotype was detected a few times. The chain recombines TRBV11-2 with TRBJ2-4; D could derive from TRBD1 or TRBD2 (6 bases each). This CDR3 is 16 amino acids long. CDR1 is SGHAT and CDR2 is FQNNGV in the germline V gene. Trimming removed 3 bases from V and 7 bases from J, with 19 bases in between. CDR3 protein: CASSFLGGAELNIQYF. The CDR3 bases are TGTGCCAGCAGCTTTTTGGGGGGCGCCGAGTTGAACATTCAGTACTTC.